This T cell receptor (beta chain) was retrieved from a study of CD8 T cells in Susac syndrome. The study's findings and limits: In its TCR sequencing and HLA analysis, the study acknowledged that the number of individuals was relatively small.

It was negative isolation that provided the CD8+ and CD4+ T cells, whereas TEMRA cells were enriched by FACS. CDR3 length: 15 amino acids. Germline V lookup: CDR1 SEHNR, CDR2 FQNEAQ (reference sequence). Germline trimming cut 5 bases from V and 3 bases from J; bases unmatched to any gene: 7. As regards this clonotype: Antigen specificity is unknown.

With random hexamers, reverse transcription was performed on about 0.5 to 1 ug of RNA. Multiplex PCR with immunoSEQ amplified the TCR beta CDR3 across 54 Vbeta and 13 Jbeta. TCRdb reprocessed the immunoSEQ multiplex PCR reads with MiXCR, giving one entry per CDR3 protein. Of roughly 140,000 distinct CDR3 sequences detected, approximately 94% appear once; the ten largest clones hold 0.2% to 0.25%. Sequenced material: CD8+ T cells from PBMCs. The clonotype comes from a human donor with multiple sclerosis. The genes are TRBV7-9 and TRBJ1-1; 9 bases are shared with TRBD1. CDR3 region: CASSRTGGGHTEAFF. CDR3 nucleotides: TGTGCCAGCAGCCGTACAGGGGGCGGACACACTGAAGCTTTCTTT.